These 4 T cell receptor beta chains were sequenced from one sample in a study of technical replicates of blood from several donors. Sequencing was performed with immunoSEQ multiplex PCR; in TCRdb, only in-frame clones are kept and a portion is missing. This repertoire shows about 61,000 clones, less than 98% found once; its top ten account for 0.15% to 0.25%. Sample: T cells isolated from PBMCs. The receptor source for this set is a human donor in good health.

The chain joins TRBV11-3 to TRBJ2-5; a possible D gene is TRBD1 (6 bases). The CDR3 contains 18 residues. The V end was cut by 6 bases, the J end by 1 base, with 24 bases between. Germline CDR1 is SGHNT and CDR2 is YENEEA. CDR3: CASSSYYRDTNVQETQYF. The CDR3 nucleotides are TGTGCCAGCAGTTCCTATTACCGGGACACAAATGTCCAAGAGACCCAGTACTTC.

V gene TRBV30 combines with J gene TRBJ2-4, with TRBD2 as a possible D gene (6 bases). This CDR3 is 15 amino acids long. Trimming took 0 bases from V and 0 from J, leaving 9 bases between them. Germline-derived CDR1 and CDR2 are GTSNPN and SVGIG (reference sequence). The CDR3 DNA follows: TGTGCCTGGAGTGTCGGGGGTTTAGCCAAAAACATTCAGTACTTC. Amino acids: CAWSVGGLAKNIQYF.

The V gene is TRBV28, the J gene TRBJ2-1; 8 nucleotides line up with TRBD1. The V gene end was trimmed by 3 bases and the J gene end by 3 bases; junction bases not matched to a gene: 13. This CDR3 comprises 18 residues. Looked up from germline, CDR1 is MDHEN and CDR2 is SYDVKM. CDR3 sequence (DNA): TGTGCCAGCAGTTTCCTTACCCTGGACAGGGATTACTACAATGAGCAGTTCTTC. Its protein is CASSFLTLDRDYYNEQFF.

The chain carries TRBV6-1 and TRBJ1-1; TRBD1 might be the D (5 bases). Germline V gene data show CDR1 as MNHNS and CDR2 as SASEGT. Trimming cost V 3 bases and J 1 base, with 9 bases left between them. The CDR3 totals 14 residues. Here the CDR3 reads CASSEGGKNTEAFF. CDR3 DNA sequence: TGTGCCAGCAGTGAGGGGGGGAAGAACACTGAAGCTTTCTTT.